The 3 T cell receptor beta chains below all came from one sample that was sequenced in a study of shared clonotypes between healthy human individuals (dated by TCRdb to 2019 to 2021). Libraries were prepared through the immunoSEQ multiplex PCR assay. Not all clones reach the TCRdb copy of this immuneACCESS table, which keeps in-frame sequences only. Checked studies attribute under half of the gap to unresolved V genes and leave the rest unexplained. This sample has a few million clones in its table, and 93% of those were observed once. About 0.37% of the sample is in the top ten clones. Sequencing input: naive CD4+ T cells from PBMCs. The cell subset or site label for this specimen denotes: CD45RA+ positively selected. The receptors originated from a man aged 18 to 29 in good health. Some clones in this sample may be carry-over from other donors' samples.

J is TRBJ2-1 and V is TRBV7-2, with TRBD2 as a possible D gene (7 bases). The CDR3 sequence is 13 residues long. Germline assignment: CDR1 SGHTA and CDR2 FQGNSA. The V and J ends lost 2 bases and 9 bases respectively, with 11 bases between them. In nucleotides, the CDR3 is TGTGCCAGCAGCTTAATGGGAGGGGGTGAGCAGTTCTTC. It yields the protein CASSLMGGGEQFF. Looking up the rest from reference TRBV7-2 and TRBJ2-1 gives the full variable domain: GAGVSQSPSNKVTEKGKDVELRCDPISGHTALYWYRQSLGQGLEFLIYFQGNSAPDKSGLPSDRFSAERTGGSVSTLTIQRTQQEDSAVYLCASSLMGGGEQFFGPGTRLTVL.

The chain combines TRBV10-1 with TRBJ2-3; possibly TRBD2 for D (6 bases). Trimming removed 6 bases from V and 4 bases from J, with 17 bases in between. The CDR3 is 15 amino acids. In germline, CDR1 is WNHNN, CDR2 SYGVQD (reference sequence). The CDR3 nucleotides are TGCGCCAGCAGCCAGGAGGGGCAGGGAGCAGATACGCAGTATTTT. Its protein product is CASSQEGQGADTQYF.

The gene calls are TRBV7-6 and TRBJ2-1; D call uncertain. The CDR3 sequence is 13 residues long. Per the germline V gene, CDR1 is SGHVS and CDR2 is FNYEAQ. Trimming cost V 0 bases and J 8 bases, with 8 bases left between them. The CDR3 nucleotides are TGTGCCAGCAGCTTAGCAGACGGGCATGAGCAGTTCTTC. Its protein product is CASSLADGHEQFF.